This is a list of T cell receptor beta chains from one sample in a study of cytomegalovirus exposure and HLA in healthy donors. Data came from immunoSEQ multiplex PCR; TCRdb stores just in-frame clones and leaves some out. Among some 170,000 clones listed, roughly 79% were seen once. The sequencing sample was made of PBMCs. The receptors stem from a young woman in good health and CMV-seropositive. Both conserved end residues are part of each CDR3. The D gene is left open where the match is weak. Rows may omit the clone size; those that give it use once, few, many or a size class.

cdr3_aa: CAWSVGQQETQYF
cdr3_nt: TGTGCCTGGAGTGTTGGACAGCAAGAGACCCAGTACTTC
j_call: TRBJ2-5
clone_size: -
d_call: -
v_call: TRBV30

cdr3_aa: CASSQVLWSQTSSNQPQHF
cdr3_nt: TGCGCCAGCAGCCAAGTACTATGGAGCCAGACCTCGAGCAATCAGCCCCAGCATTTT
j_call: TRBJ1-5
clone_size: -
d_call: -
v_call: TRBV4-1

cdr3_aa: CASSRGTGGDQAFF
cdr3_nt: TGTGCCAGCAGCCGTGGGACAGGGGGCGACCAAGCTTTCTTT
j_call: TRBJ1-1
clone_size: -
d_call: TRBD1
v_call: TRBV4-2

cdr3_aa: CASSYTDLPLHF
cdr3_nt: TGTGCCAGCAGTTACACAGATCTCCCCCTCCACTTT
j_call: TRBJ1-6
clone_size: -
d_call: -
v_call: TRBV6-6

cdr3_aa: CASSPGGTSPFGQYF
cdr3_nt: TGTGCCAGCAGCCCTGGGGGGACCAGCCCTTTCGGGCAGTACTTC
j_call: TRBJ2-7
clone_size: -
d_call: -
v_call: TRBV11-2

cdr3_aa: CASSLRGAPNEKLFF
cdr3_nt: TGCGCCAGCAGCTTGCGGGGGGCGCCTAATGAAAAACTGTTTTTT
j_call: TRBJ1-4
clone_size: few
d_call: -
v_call: TRBV5-1

cdr3_aa: CASSFGRSYEQYF
cdr3_nt: TGTGCCAGCAGTTTCGGTCGGTCCTACGAGCAGTACTTC
j_call: TRBJ2-7
clone_size: -
d_call: -
v_call: TRBV27

cdr3_aa: CASSEALGTEETQYF
cdr3_nt: TGTGCCAGCAGTGAAGCGCTAGGGACAGAAGAGACCCAGTACTTC
j_call: TRBJ2-5
clone_size: -
d_call: TRBD1
v_call: TRBV6-1

cdr3_aa: CASSQATGIYEQYF
cdr3_nt: TGCGCCAGCAGCCAAGCGACAGGGATCTACGAGCAGTACTTC
j_call: TRBJ2-7
clone_size: once
d_call: TRBD1
v_call: TRBV4-3

cdr3_aa: CASSLMAGNSPLHF
cdr3_nt: TGTGCCAGCAGCTTAATGGCAGGAAATTCACCCCTCCACTTT
j_call: TRBJ1-6
clone_size: -
d_call: -
v_call: TRBV13

cdr3_aa: CASSAGFADEQYF
cdr3_nt: TGCGCCAGCAGCGCTGGGTTTGCGGACGAGCAGTACTTC
j_call: TRBJ2-7
clone_size: -
d_call: -
v_call: TRBV5-1

cdr3_aa: CASSLGRVNQPQHF
cdr3_nt: TGTGCCAGCAGTTTGGGCAGGGTAAATCAGCCCCAGCATTTT
j_call: TRBJ1-5
clone_size: -
d_call: -
v_call: TRBV27

cdr3_aa: CASSLDAGGSTEAFF
cdr3_nt: TGTGCCAGCAGCTTAGACGCAGGGGGGAGCACTGAAGCTTTCTTT
j_call: TRBJ1-1
clone_size: -
d_call: TRBD1
v_call: TRBV7-2

cdr3_aa: CASSWSGSHYSNQPQHF
cdr3_nt: TGTGCCAGCAGTTGGTCGGGTTCTCACTATAGCAATCAGCCCCAGCATTTT
j_call: TRBJ1-5
clone_size: -
d_call: -
v_call: TRBV28

cdr3_aa: CASSFSPRGEGGYTF
cdr3_nt: TGTGCCAGCAGCTTTTCGCCCCGGGGAGAAGGCGGCTACACCTTC
j_call: TRBJ1-2
clone_size: -
d_call: -
v_call: TRBV5-5

cdr3_aa: CASSSVALAGNNEQFF
cdr3_nt: TGCGCCAGCAGTTCCGTGGCACTAGCGGGAAACAATGAGCAGTTCTTC
j_call: TRBJ2-1
clone_size: -
d_call: TRBD2
v_call: TRBV5-1

cdr3_aa: CASSSRDPGPNSPLHF
cdr3_nt: TGTGCCAGTAGTTCCCGCGACCCAGGGCCTAATTCACCCCTCCACTTT
j_call: TRBJ1-6
clone_size: -
d_call: -
v_call: TRBV19

cdr3_aa: CASSLGNWEGYTF
cdr3_nt: TGTGCCAGCAGCCTTGGGAACTGGGAGGGCTACACCTTC
j_call: TRBJ1-2
clone_size: once
d_call: -
v_call: TRBV27

cdr3_aa: CASSKRTRGQSHYGYTF
cdr3_nt: TGTGCCAGCAGCAAACGCACTAGGGGACAGAGCCACTATGGCTACACCTTC
j_call: TRBJ1-2
clone_size: -
d_call: TRBD1
v_call: TRBV28

cdr3_aa: CASSLRPGQGATNEKLFF
cdr3_nt: TGTGCCAGCAGCTTACGGCCCGGACAGGGGGCAACTAATGAAAAACTGTTTTTT
j_call: TRBJ1-4
clone_size: -
d_call: TRBD1
v_call: TRBV11-2

cdr3_aa: CASSGSRDRAYEQYF
cdr3_nt: TGTGCCAGCAGTGGAAGCCGGGACAGGGCGTACGAGCAGTACTTC
j_call: TRBJ2-7
clone_size: few
d_call: TRBD1
v_call: TRBV27

cdr3_aa: CASSAGTSRYQETQYF
cdr3_nt: TGTGCCAGCAGCGCTGGGACTAGCCGGTACCAAGAGACCCAGTACTTC
j_call: TRBJ2-5
clone_size: -
d_call: TRBD2
v_call: TRBV7-8

cdr3_aa: CASSFGSEDGYTF
cdr3_nt: TGTGCCAGCAGCTTCGGAAGTGAGGATGGCTACACCTTC
j_call: TRBJ1-2
clone_size: few
d_call: -
v_call: TRBV5-8

cdr3_aa: CASSLYSGSSTDTQYF
cdr3_nt: TGTGCCAGCAGCTTATATAGCGGCTCAAGCACAGATACGCAGTATTTT
j_call: TRBJ2-3
clone_size: few
d_call: -
v_call: TRBV7-9

cdr3_aa: CASSLYGGTETQYF
cdr3_nt: TGTGCCAGCAGCTTGTACGGGGGGACGGAGACCCAGTACTTC
j_call: TRBJ2-5
clone_size: -
d_call: TRBD2
v_call: TRBV5-4

cdr3_aa: CASSLDGRTSTDTQYF
cdr3_nt: TGTGCCAGCAGCTTAGACGGCAGGACTTCGACAGATACGCAGTATTTT
j_call: TRBJ2-3
clone_size: -
d_call: -
v_call: TRBV7-9

cdr3_aa: CASRRGLSSEQYF
cdr3_nt: TGTGCCAGCAGACGGGGACTGTCTTCCGAGCAGTACTTC
j_call: TRBJ2-7
clone_size: -
d_call: -
v_call: TRBV6-5

cdr3_aa: CASSERDTRNTEAFF
cdr3_nt: TGTGCCAGCAGCGAACGGGACACACGGAACACTGAAGCTTTCTTT
j_call: TRBJ1-1
clone_size: -
d_call: -
v_call: TRBV7-9

cdr3_aa: CASSVGQGPSYEQYF
cdr3_nt: TGTGCCAGCAGCGTAGGACAGGGCCCCTCCTACGAGCAGTACTTC
j_call: TRBJ2-7
clone_size: -
d_call: TRBD1
v_call: TRBV9

cdr3_aa: CASSQEPPGQVLHGYTF
cdr3_nt: TGTGCCAGCAGCCAAGAACCCCCGGGACAGGTTTTACATGGCTACACCTTC
j_call: TRBJ1-2
clone_size: -
d_call: TRBD1
v_call: TRBV4-2

cdr3_aa: CASSLGTEAFF
cdr3_nt: TGTGCCAGTAGTCTCGGCACTGAAGCTTTCTTT
j_call: TRBJ1-1
clone_size: few
d_call: -
v_call: TRBV19

cdr3_aa: CASTYSGGYQETQYF
cdr3_nt: TGTGCCAGCACTTATAGCGGGGGGTACCAAGAGACCCAGTACTTC
j_call: TRBJ2-5
clone_size: few
d_call: TRBD2
v_call: TRBV2

cdr3_aa: CASSGGTGGILGETQYF
cdr3_nt: TGCGCCAGCAGCGGTGGGACAGGCGGGATTTTGGGCGAGACCCAGTACTTC
j_call: TRBJ2-5
clone_size: -
d_call: TRBD1
v_call: TRBV4-1

cdr3_aa: CASRHEGAAGELFF
cdr3_nt: TGTGCCAGCAGACACGAGGGGGCCGCCGGGGAGCTGTTTTTT
j_call: TRBJ2-2
clone_size: -
d_call: TRBD1
v_call: TRBV6-4

cdr3_aa: CASSLLGGPYSNQPQHF
cdr3_nt: TGCGCCAGCAGCCTTTTGGGGGGACCTTATAGCAATCAGCCCCAGCATTTT
j_call: TRBJ1-5
clone_size: -
d_call: -
v_call: TRBV5-1

cdr3_aa: CASSHGQCAFF
cdr3_nt: TGTGCCAGCAGTCACGGACAGTGTGCGTTCTTC
j_call: TRBJ2-1
clone_size: -
d_call: -
v_call: TRBV27

cdr3_aa: CASSQDGGTGAGNTIYF
cdr3_nt: TGTGCCAGCAGCCAAGACGGCGGGACAGGGGCTGGAAACACCATATATTTT
j_call: TRBJ1-3
clone_size: -
d_call: TRBD1
v_call: TRBV4-2

cdr3_aa: CASSLAGTLANYGYTF
cdr3_nt: TGTGCCAGCAGCTTAGCAGGGACACTGGCTAACTATGGCTACACCTTC
j_call: TRBJ1-2
clone_size: -
d_call: -
v_call: TRBV13

cdr3_aa: CASSQLAGSTDTQYF
cdr3_nt: TGCGCCAGCAGCCAGTTAGCGGGGAGCACAGATACGCAGTATTTT
j_call: TRBJ2-3
clone_size: -
d_call: TRBD2
v_call: TRBV4-3

cdr3_aa: CATSRSYRQGAQNTEAFF
cdr3_nt: TGTGCCACCAGCAGATCCTATAGACAGGGGGCGCAGAACACTGAAGCTTTCTTT
j_call: TRBJ1-1
clone_size: few
d_call: TRBD1
v_call: TRBV15

cdr3_aa: CASGTVIPTGKGGELFF
cdr3_nt: TGTGCCAGCGGTACGGTCATCCCGACAGGGAAGGGCGGGGAGCTGTTTTTT
j_call: TRBJ2-2
clone_size: -
d_call: TRBD1
v_call: TRBV27

cdr3_aa: CASSRDSLTQYF
cdr3_nt: TGCGCCAGCAGCCGGGACAGCCTGACCCAGTACTTC
j_call: TRBJ2-5
clone_size: -
d_call: TRBD1
v_call: TRBV5-1

cdr3_aa: CATSRDLTDRGTDTQYF
cdr3_nt: TGTGCCACCAGCAGAGATTTAACGGACAGGGGCACAGATACGCAGTATTTT
j_call: TRBJ2-3
clone_size: -
d_call: TRBD1
v_call: TRBV15

cdr3_aa: CASRGQIESYEQYF
cdr3_nt: TGTGCCAGCCGCGGACAGATCGAATCCTACGAGCAGTACTTC
j_call: TRBJ2-7
clone_size: -
d_call: -
v_call: TRBV28

cdr3_aa: CASSLFRDDQPQHF
cdr3_nt: TGTGCCAGTAGTCTGTTCAGGGATGATCAGCCCCAGCATTTT
j_call: TRBJ1-5
clone_size: -
d_call: -
v_call: TRBV19

cdr3_aa: CASGTGAIEQFF
cdr3_nt: TGTGCCAGCGGAACAGGGGCGATTGAGCAGTTCTTC
j_call: TRBJ2-1
clone_size: -
d_call: TRBD1
v_call: TRBV19

cdr3_aa: CASSSRLNEKLFF
cdr3_nt: TGTGCCAGCAGTTCGCGTTTAAATGAAAAACTGTTTTTT
j_call: TRBJ1-4
clone_size: -
d_call: -
v_call: TRBV27

cdr3_aa: CASSLAQGRSNEQFF
cdr3_nt: TGTGCCAGCAGCTTAGCGCAGGGAAGATCGAATGAGCAGTTCTTC
j_call: TRBJ2-1
clone_size: once
d_call: -
v_call: TRBV7-6

cdr3_aa: CASSLRRVGSNQPQHF
cdr3_nt: TGTGCCAGCAGCTTAAGGAGGGTCGGTAGCAATCAGCCCCAGCATTTT
j_call: TRBJ1-5
clone_size: -
d_call: -
v_call: TRBV7-8

cdr3_aa: CASSPDLYNQPQHF
cdr3_nt: TGTGCCAGCAGCCCTGATCTATACAATCAGCCCCAGCATTTT
j_call: TRBJ1-5
clone_size: -
d_call: -
v_call: TRBV7-9

cdr3_aa: CASSGSRRDEQYF
cdr3_nt: TGTGCCAGCAGCGGGTCTAGGAGGGACGAGCAGTACTTC
j_call: TRBJ2-7
clone_size: -
d_call: -
v_call: TRBV6-5

cdr3_aa: CASSPDRVGYNEQFF
cdr3_nt: TGCGCCAGCAGCCCAGACAGGGTGGGCTACAATGAGCAGTTCTTC
j_call: TRBJ2-1
clone_size: few
d_call: TRBD1
v_call: TRBV5-1

cdr3_aa: CASRTGTGQFF
cdr3_nt: TGTGCCAGCAGGACCGGGACAGGTCAGTTCTTC
j_call: TRBJ2-1
clone_size: -
d_call: TRBD1
v_call: TRBV28

cdr3_aa: CASSHADYGYTF
cdr3_nt: TGTGCCAGCAGCCATGCGGACTATGGCTACACCTTC
j_call: TRBJ1-2
clone_size: -
d_call: -
v_call: TRBV14